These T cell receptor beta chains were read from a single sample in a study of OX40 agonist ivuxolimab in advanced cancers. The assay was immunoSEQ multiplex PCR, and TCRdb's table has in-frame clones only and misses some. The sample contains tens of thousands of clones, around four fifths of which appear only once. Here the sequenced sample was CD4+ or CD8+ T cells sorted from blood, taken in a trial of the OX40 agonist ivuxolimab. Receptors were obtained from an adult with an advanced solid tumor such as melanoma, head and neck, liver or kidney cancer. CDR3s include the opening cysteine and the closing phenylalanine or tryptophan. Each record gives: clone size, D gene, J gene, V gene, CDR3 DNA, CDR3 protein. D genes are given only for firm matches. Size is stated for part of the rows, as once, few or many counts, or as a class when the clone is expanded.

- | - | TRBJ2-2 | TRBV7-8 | TGTGCCAGCAGCCTGGGCAGGCCGGAGAACACCGGGGAGCTGTTTTTT | CASSLGRPENTGELFF
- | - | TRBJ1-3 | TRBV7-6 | TGTGCCAGCAGCTTAGCTTTGGGAGGAAACACCATATATTTT | CASSLALGGNTIYF
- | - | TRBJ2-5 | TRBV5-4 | TGTGCCAGCAGCGGTACAGGGCCTCAAGAGACCCAGTACTTC | CASSGTGPQETQYF
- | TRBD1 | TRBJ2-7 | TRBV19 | TGTGCCAGTAGTAATGGACAGGGCTGGGGGCCCTACGAGCAGTACTTC | CASSNGQGWGPYEQYF
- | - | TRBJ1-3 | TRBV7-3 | TGTGCCAGCAGCTTAAACGGTGCCTCTGGAAACACCATATATTTT | CASSLNGASGNTIYF
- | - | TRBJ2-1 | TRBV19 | TGTGCCAGTAGTATCTCCCAGGGGATCAATGAGCAGTTCTTC | CASSISQGINEQFF
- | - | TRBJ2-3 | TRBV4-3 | TGCGCCAGCAGCCAGCAAGGGGATACAGATACGCAGTATTTT | CASSQQGDTDTQYF
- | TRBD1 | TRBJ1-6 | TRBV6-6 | TGTGCCAGCCGTCAGACAGGGGTATATTCACCCCTCCACTTT | CASRQTGVYSPLHF
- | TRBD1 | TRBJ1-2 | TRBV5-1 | TGCGCCAGCACCTCCCGGGCAGGGGGCTTTGGCTACACCTTC | CASTSRAGGFGYTF
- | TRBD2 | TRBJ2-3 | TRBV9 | TGTGCCAGCAGCGCTCTAGCGGGGCTGCACAAAGATACGCAGTATTTT | CASSALAGLHKDTQYF
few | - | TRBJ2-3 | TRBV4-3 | TGCGCCAGCAGCCAAGATGGCGGAGATACGCAGTATTTT | CASSQDGGDTQYF
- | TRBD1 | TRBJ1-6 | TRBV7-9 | TGTGCCAGCGACCCCGGACAGGCGAATTCACCCCTCCACTTT | CASDPGQANSPLHF
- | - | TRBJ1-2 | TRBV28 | TGTGCCAGCAGTTCCCCTTCTGAAGGGGAGACGAGAGGCTACACCTTC | CASSSPSEGETRGYTF
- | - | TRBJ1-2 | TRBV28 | TGTGCCAGCAGCCCCGGGGACACCACTAACTATGGCTACACCTTC | CASSPGDTTNYGYTF
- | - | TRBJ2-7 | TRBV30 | TGTGCCTGGACACAGGGAACCTCCTACGAGCAGTACTTC | CAWTQGTSYEQYF
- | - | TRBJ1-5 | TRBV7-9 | TGTGCCAGCACCCCAGGGGTTGGTCAGCCCCAGCATTTT | CASTPGVGQPQHF
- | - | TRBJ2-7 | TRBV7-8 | TGTGCCAGCAGCCCTACGCCGGGGACGGCCTCCTACGAGCAGTACTTC | CASSPTPGTASYEQYF
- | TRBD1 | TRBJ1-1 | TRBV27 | TGTGCCAGCAGTCCACGACAGGGGATAACTGAAGCTTTCTTT | CASSPRQGITEAFF
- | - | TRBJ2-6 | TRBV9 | TGTGCCAGCAGCGGAGGTGGGGAAGGTGTTTCGGGGGCCAACGTCCTGACTTTC | CASSGGGEGVSGANVLTF
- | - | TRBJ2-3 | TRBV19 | TGTGCCAGTAGTATTACACAGTCACAAGATACGCAGTATTTT | CASSITQSQDTQYF
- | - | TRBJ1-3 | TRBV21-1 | TGTGCCAGCAGCAAAAAGCCTCAAGAGATCGCTGGAAACACCATATATTTT | CASSKKPQEIAGNTIYF
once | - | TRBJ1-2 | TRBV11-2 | TGTGCCAGCAGCTTAGGGGGGCGCGGGCAGATCTATGGCTACACCTTC | CASSLGGRGQIYGYTF
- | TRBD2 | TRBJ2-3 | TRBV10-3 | TGTGCCATCAGTGAGTCCCTAGCGGGGTTCACAGATACGCAGTATTTT | CAISESLAGFTDTQYF
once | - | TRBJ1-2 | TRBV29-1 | TGCAGCGTTGATGGGGTGAATACCTATGGCTACACCTTC | CSVDGVNTYGYTF
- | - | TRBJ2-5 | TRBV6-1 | TGTGCCAGCAGGTCCCACTGGCAAGAGACCCAGTACTTC | CASRSHWQETQYF
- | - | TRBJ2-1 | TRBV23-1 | TGCGCCAGCAGGCCAAACCGAGTTTCCTACAATGAGCAGTTCTTC | CASRPNRVSYNEQFF
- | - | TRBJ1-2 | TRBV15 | TGTGCCACCAGCAGAGACCTGACGGTTAACTATGGCTACACCTTC | CATSRDLTVNYGYTF
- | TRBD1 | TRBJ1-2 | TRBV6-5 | TGTGCCAGCAGTGAGACAGGGGACTATGGCTACACCTTC | CASSETGDYGYTF
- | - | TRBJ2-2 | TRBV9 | TGTGCCAGCAGCATTCGACTAGCCGGGGAGCTGTTTTTT | CASSIRLAGELFF
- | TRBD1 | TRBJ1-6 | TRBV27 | TGTGCCAGCGGAAGGGACAGGGATAATTCACCCCTCCACTTT | CASGRDRDNSPLHF
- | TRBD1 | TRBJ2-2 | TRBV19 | TGTGCCAGTACCCTTCAAGGACAGGCAGTGGGTAACACCGGGGAGCTGTTTTTT | CASTLQGQAVGNTGELFF
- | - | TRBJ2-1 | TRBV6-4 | TGTGCCAGCAGGACTGAGGGGACGCCGAGTGAGCAGTTCTTC | CASRTEGTPSEQFF
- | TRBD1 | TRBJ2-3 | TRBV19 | TGTGCCAGTAGAAAAGGACAGGGCCGCACAGATACGCAGTATTTT | CASRKGQGRTDTQYF
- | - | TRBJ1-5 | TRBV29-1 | TGCAGCGTGGGGGACTTAAATCAGCCCCAGCATTTT | CSVGDLNQPQHF
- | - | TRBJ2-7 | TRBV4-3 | TGCGCCAGCAGCCAAGATTTGGCGTCTGGTTCTGGCTACGAGCAGTACTTC | CASSQDLASGSGYEQYF
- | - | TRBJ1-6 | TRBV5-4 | TGTGCCAGCAGCCCGGGACCCCCCTATAATTCACCCCTCCACTTT | CASSPGPPYNSPLHF
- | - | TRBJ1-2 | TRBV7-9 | TGTGCCAGCAGCTTAGTGGGGGGAAACTATGGCTACACCTTC | CASSLVGGNYGYTF
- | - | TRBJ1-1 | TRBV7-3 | TGTGCCAGCAGCTCGAAGCAGGGGCGGAACGCTGAAGCTTTCTTT | CASSSKQGRNAEAFF
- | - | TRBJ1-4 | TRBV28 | TGTGCCAGCAGTTTTCTGGGGGGGGCGCTTGAAAAACTGTTTTTT | CASSFLGGALEKLFF
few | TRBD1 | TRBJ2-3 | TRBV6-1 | TGTGCCAGCAGTGCGACAGGGACAGATACGCAGTATTTT | CASSATGTDTQYF
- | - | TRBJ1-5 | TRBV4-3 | TGCGCCAGCAGCCTACAGGGTGGTGGGAATCAGCCCCAGCATTTT | CASSLQGGGNQPQHF
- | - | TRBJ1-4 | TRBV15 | TGTGCCACCAGGGGCCCAAATGAAAAACTGTTTTTT | CATRGPNEKLFF
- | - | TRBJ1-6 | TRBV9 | TGTGCCAGCAGCGTAGTGGACGGTTCACCCCTCCACTTT | CASSVVDGSPLHF
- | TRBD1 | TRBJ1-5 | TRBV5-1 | TGCGCCAGCAGCCTGGGACAGGCAAGCAATCAGCCCCAGCATTTT | CASSLGQASNQPQHF
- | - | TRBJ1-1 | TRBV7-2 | TGTGCCAGCAGCTTAGCCGGGGTTGGGAGCACTGAAGCTTTCTTT | CASSLAGVGSTEAFF
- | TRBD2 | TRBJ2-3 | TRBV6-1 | TGTGCCAGCAGATTAGCGGGGGGGGGATCAGATACGCAGTATTTT | CASRLAGGGSDTQYF
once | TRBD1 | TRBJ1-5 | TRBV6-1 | TGTGCCAGCAGAGACGGACAGGGCTCTCGGCCCCAGCATTTT | CASRDGQGSRPQHF
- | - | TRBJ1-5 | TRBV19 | TGTGCCAGTAGTATAGTTGGTGGGAGCAATCAGCCCCAGCATTTT | CASSIVGGSNQPQHF
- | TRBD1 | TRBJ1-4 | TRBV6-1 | TGTGCCAGCAGTGACCCCGACAGGGGGCTCACTAATGAAAAACTGTTTTTT | CASSDPDRGLTNEKLFF
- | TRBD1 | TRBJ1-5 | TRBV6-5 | TGTGCCAGCAGTTCTGGACAGGGGGATCAGCCCCAGCATTTT | CASSSGQGDQPQHF
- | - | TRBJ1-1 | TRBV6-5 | TGTGCCAGCAGTTACGGTCCGGGCTCGGGAGCCACTGAAGCTTTCTTT | CASSYGPGSGATEAFF
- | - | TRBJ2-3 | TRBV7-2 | TGTGCCAGCAGCCTGGGTGGAGCGAGGGATACGCAGTATTTT | CASSLGGARDTQYF
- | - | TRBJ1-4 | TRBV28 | TGTGCCACCTCGTTTCGGATGTGGGAAAAACTGTTTTTT | CATSFRMWEKLFF
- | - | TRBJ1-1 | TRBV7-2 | TGTGCCAGCAGCTCCCGGGAGAGGAACACTGAAGCTTTCTTT | CASSSRERNTEAFF
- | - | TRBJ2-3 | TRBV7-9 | TGTGCCAGCAGCTTAACAGACGGCACAGATACGCAGTATTTT | CASSLTDGTDTQYF